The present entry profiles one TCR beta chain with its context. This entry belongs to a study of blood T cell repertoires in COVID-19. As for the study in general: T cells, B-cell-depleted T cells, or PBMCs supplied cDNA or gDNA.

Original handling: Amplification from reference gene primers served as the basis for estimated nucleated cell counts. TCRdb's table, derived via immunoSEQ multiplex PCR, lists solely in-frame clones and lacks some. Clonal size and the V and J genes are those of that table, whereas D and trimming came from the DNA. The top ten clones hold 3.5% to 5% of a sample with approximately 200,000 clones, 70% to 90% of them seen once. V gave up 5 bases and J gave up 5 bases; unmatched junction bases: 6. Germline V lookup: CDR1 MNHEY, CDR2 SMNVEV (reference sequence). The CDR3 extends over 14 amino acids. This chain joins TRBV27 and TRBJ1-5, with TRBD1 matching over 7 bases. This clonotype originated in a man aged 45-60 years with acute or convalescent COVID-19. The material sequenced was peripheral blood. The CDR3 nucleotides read TGTGCCAGCAGTCCGGGACAGTGGGATCAGCCCCAGCATTTT. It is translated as CASSPGQWDQPQHF.